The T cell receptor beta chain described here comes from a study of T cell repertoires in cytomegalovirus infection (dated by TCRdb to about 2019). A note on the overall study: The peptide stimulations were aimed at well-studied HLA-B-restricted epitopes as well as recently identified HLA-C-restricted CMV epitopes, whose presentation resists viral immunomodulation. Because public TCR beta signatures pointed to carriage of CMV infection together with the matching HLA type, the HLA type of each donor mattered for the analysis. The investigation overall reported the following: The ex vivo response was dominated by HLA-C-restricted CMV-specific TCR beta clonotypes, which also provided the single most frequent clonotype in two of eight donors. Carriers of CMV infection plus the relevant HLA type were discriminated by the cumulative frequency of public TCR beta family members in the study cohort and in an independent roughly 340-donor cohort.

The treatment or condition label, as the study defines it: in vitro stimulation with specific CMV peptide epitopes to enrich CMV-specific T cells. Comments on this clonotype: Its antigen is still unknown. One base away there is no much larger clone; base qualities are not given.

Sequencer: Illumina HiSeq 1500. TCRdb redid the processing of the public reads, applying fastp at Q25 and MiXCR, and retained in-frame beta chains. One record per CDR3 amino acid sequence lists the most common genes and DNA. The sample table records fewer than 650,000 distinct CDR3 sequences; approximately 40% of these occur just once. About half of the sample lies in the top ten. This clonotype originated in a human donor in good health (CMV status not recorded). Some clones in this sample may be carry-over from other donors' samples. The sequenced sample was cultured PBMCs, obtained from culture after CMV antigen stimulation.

The sequenced DNA: TGTGCCAGCAGCTCCGACACCAGCTCCTACGAGCAGTACTTC. This sequence encodes CASSSDTSSYEQYF. The chain employs TRBV7-8 and TRBJ2-7, with the D gene not confidently named. CDR1 and CDR2, looked up from the germline V gene, are SGHVS and FQNEAQ. The CDR3 holds 14 amino acids from the cysteine to the phenylalanine. Of the read, only the CDR3 DNA is kept; its 42 bases are in frame from base 1. A distance of 10 bases separates the germline ends of V and J, which lose 4 bases and 0 bases respectively.